A selection of T cell receptor beta chains follows, all from one sample in a study of follicular helper T cells after annual influenza vaccination. Produced via immunoSEQ multiplex PCR; TCRdb's table is partial and in-frame only. This table holds about 27,000 clones, 80% to 90% found once. This specimen was CXCR5+ CD38- circulating T follicular helper cells from blood, taken on the day of influenza vaccination. All receptors derive from an adult who received the influenza vaccine. The CDR3 runs from the conserved cysteine through the conserved F or W. The D gene is left open where the match is weak. Only part of the rows carry a size: once, few, many, or a class if the clone is expanded.

>TRBJ1-3|TRBD1|TRBV18|.
CASSPSGQGTGGNTIYF
TGTGCCAGCTCACCATCCGGCCAAGGGACAGGGGGAAACACCATATATTTT
>TRBJ2-7|TRBD2|TRBV7-2|.
CASSNSGTSGSEQYF
TGTGCCAGCAGTAACTCCGGGACTAGCGGGAGCGAGCAGTACTTC
>TRBJ2-1|TRBD1|TRBV19|few
CASTRTGVMNEQFF
TGTGCCAGTACCCGGACAGGGGTGATGAATGAGCAGTTCTTC
>TRBJ2-3|.|TRBV5-1|.
CASSSLETDTQYF
TGCGCCAGCAGCTCTCTAGAAACAGATACGCAGTATTTT
>TRBJ2-2|.|TRBV6-1|.
CASSETGRGTGELFF
TGTGCCAGCAGCGAAACTGGCAGGGGAACCGGGGAGCTGTTTTTT
>TRBJ2-7|TRBD2|TRBV11-2|.
CASSLVQGGAGYEQYF
TGTGCCAGCAGCTTAGTGCAGGGAGGGGCGGGATACGAGCAGTACTTC
>TRBJ2-7|.|TRBV27|once
CASSLEGGAYEQYF
TGTGCCAGCAGTTTGGAAGGGGGTGCCTACGAGCAGTACTTC
>TRBJ2-6|TRBD1|TRBV5-1|.
CASSSTGAGANVLTF
TGCGCCAGCAGCTCGACAGGGGCTGGGGCCAACGTCCTGACTTTC
>TRBJ2-7|.|TRBV2|.
CASSEDWSSYEQYF
TGTGCCAGCAGTGAGGACTGGAGCTCCTACGAGCAGTACTTC
>TRBJ1-4|.|TRBV2|.
CAAALQGLEKLFF
TGTGCCGCAGCACTTCAGGGTCTAGAAAAACTGTTTTTT
>TRBJ2-3|.|TRBV12-5|few
CASGLGASTTDTQYF
TGTGCTAGTGGTTTGGGGGCGTCGACCACAGATACGCAGTATTTT
>TRBJ2-5|.|TRBV4-2|.
CASSQRLVYQETQYF
TGTGCCAGCAGCCAGCGACTAGTTTACCAAGAGACCCAGTACTTC
>TRBJ1-1|TRBD1|TRBV6-1|.
CASRWTGGVPEAFF
TGTGCCAGCAGATGGACAGGGGGTGTACCTGAAGCTTTCTTT
>TRBJ2-7|.|TRBV28|.
CASRGLYEQYF
TGTGCCAGCAGGGGCCTCTACGAGCAGTACTTC
>TRBJ1-1|TRBD1|TRBV7-9|few
CASSAGGANTEAFF
TGTGCCAGCAGCGCAGGGGGCGCGAACACTGAAGCTTTCTTT
>TRBJ2-7|TRBD1|TRBV2|.
CAGGTGPYEQYF
TGTGCCGGGGGGACAGGTCCCTACGAGCAGTACTTC
>TRBJ2-2|TRBD2|TRBV7-2|.
CASSTTGIRSGSGTGELFF
TGTGCCAGCAGCACCACAGGGATTAGGAGCGGGAGTGGGACCGGGGAGCTGTTTTTT
>TRBJ1-3|.|TRBV7-8|.
CASSFGGLGGNTIYF
TGTGCCAGCAGCTTCGGAGGGTTAGGAGGAAACACCATATATTTT
>TRBJ2-2|TRBD2|TRBV7-2|few
CASSSRDYNTGELFF
TGTGCCAGCAGCAGCCGGGACTATAACACCGGGGAGCTGTTTTTT
>TRBJ1-4|TRBD1|TRBV28|.
CASSLFAGQGAEKLFF
TGTGCCAGCAGTTTATTTGCGGGACAGGGGGCTGAAAAACTGTTTTTT
>TRBJ1-1|.|TRBV13|few
CASSLDSFRGGRQAFF
TGTGCCAGCAGCTTAGACTCCTTCAGAGGAGGAAGACAAGCTTTCTTT
>TRBJ1-2|.|TRBV19|few
CASSIPSDRNYGYTF
TGTGCCAGTAGTATACCCTCGGACAGAAACTATGGCTACACCTTC
>TRBJ1-2|TRBD1|TRBV4-2|.
CASRGDRGGDYGYTF
TGTGCCAGTAGGGGAGACAGGGGGGGTGACTATGGCTACACCTTC
>TRBJ2-3|.|TRBV12-2|.
CASRLERVPGRDTQYF
TGTGCAAGTCGCTTAGAACGTGTTCCAGGTCGGGATACGCAGTATTTT
>TRBJ1-3|TRBD1|TRBV5-1|.
CASSLHGQGAQGNTIYF
TGCGCCAGCAGCTTGCACGGACAGGGGGCGCAAGGAAACACCATATATTTT
>TRBJ1-3|.|TRBV11-2|once
CASSLDGSTPGGYF
TGTGCCAGCAGCTTAGACGGGTCCACTCCCGGGGGGTATTTT
>TRBJ2-3|TRBD2|TRBV5-1|.
CASSFRGAGVGDTQYF
TGCGCCAGCAGCTTTCGTGGGGCGGGAGTAGGAGATACGCAGTATTTT
>TRBJ2-1|.|TRBV5-4|once
CASSLKGANEQFF
TGTGCCAGCAGCTTGAAGGGAGCCAATGAGCAGTTCTTC
>TRBJ1-1|.|TRBV5-4|few
CASNKRGGTEAFF
TGTGCCAGCAACAAAAGGGGTGGGACTGAAGCTTTCTTT
>TRBJ1-3|.|TRBV7-2|.
CASSSPRDSGNTIYF
TGTGCCAGCAGCTCCCCCAGGGACTCTGGAAACACCATATATTTT
>TRBJ1-4|.|TRBV19|.
CASSTSEGYEKLFF
TGTGCCAGTAGTACCTCAGAGGGCTATGAAAAACTGTTTTTT
>TRBJ2-7|.|TRBV29-1|.
CSVESGGQGYEQYF
TGCAGCGTTGAAAGCGGGGGACAGGGCTACGAGCAGTACTTC
>TRBJ2-3|.|TRBV5-1|.
CASSFNPFSTDTQYF
TGCGCCAGCAGCTTTAATCCCTTCAGCACAGATACGCAGTATTTT
>TRBJ2-5|.|TRBV5-1|.
CASSYRVNHQETQYF
TGCGCCAGCAGCTACAGGGTAAACCACCAAGAGACCCAGTACTTC
>TRBJ1-4|TRBD1|TRBV28|few
CASSFSTGRKEKLFF
TGTGCCAGCAGTTTCTCGACAGGGCGGAAGGAAAAACTGTTTTTT
>TRBJ2-1|.|TRBV30|.
CAWSPTGRGAYNEQFF
TGTGCCTGGAGTCCCACAGGGCGTGGGGCCTACAATGAGCAGTTCTTC
>TRBJ2-5|.|TRBV7-8|.
CASSLAGMETQYF
TGTGCCAGCAGCTTAGCCGGGATGGAGACCCAGTACTTC
>TRBJ2-7|TRBD1|TRBV19|.
CASSDRGRLEQYF
TGTGCCAGTAGCGATAGGGGGCGGCTCGAGCAGTACTTC
>TRBJ1-4|.|TRBV6-5|.
CASRLKPGLGEKLFF
TGTGCCAGCAGACTTAAACCGGGACTGGGAGAAAAACTGTTTTTT
>TRBJ2-5|.|TRBV18|.
CASSPGLSQETQYF
TGTGCCAGCTCACCCGGACTGAGCCAAGAGACCCAGTACTTC